The 4 T cell receptor beta chains listed next were all sequenced from one sample in a study of neoadjuvant anti-PD-1 for oral cavity cancer. Profiled with immunoSEQ multiplex PCR; TCRdb holds only in-frame clones, not every one. The data contain about 16,000 clones, approximately 61% of them singletons. The material sequenced was PBMCs, taken before nivolumab (anti-PD-1) treatment. These receptors all come from a person aged 35 to 85 with oral cavity squamous cell carcinoma.

The chain carries TRBV11-2 and TRBJ1-4; D remains unclear. Between the trimmed V and J ends, which lost 3 bases and 5 bases, there was a span of 7 bases. Germline V CDR1 and CDR2: SGHAT, FQNNGV. This CDR3 contains 13 residues. CDR3 loop: CASSLRSNEKLFF. CDR3 DNA sequence: TGTGCCAGCAGCTTGCGGTCGAATGAAAAACTGTTTTTT.

This clone was counted once. The chain carries TRBV30 and TRBJ2-5; perhaps TRBD2 as D (6 bases). CDR1 is GTSNPN, CDR2 SVGIG, per germline (reference sequence). This CDR3 comprises 14 residues. Trimming took 0 bases from V and 4 from J, leaving 12 bases between them. The CDR3 DNA sequence: TGTGCCTGGAGTGTAATAGGAGGGACAGAGACCCAGTACTTC. This encodes CAWSVIGGTETQYF.

This clone was observed a few times. This chain uses TRBV10-2 with TRBJ1-5; 7 bases map to TRBD1. The CDR3 sequence is 15 residues long. With 6 bases clipped from V and 4 bases from J, the junction kept 9 bases outside the gene matches. The V gene's germline CDR1 is WSHSY and CDR2 SAAADI. The CDR3 DNA follows: TGCGCCAGCAGCGCTACAGGGGCCCCAAATCAGCCCCAGCATTTT. This sequence encodes CASSATGAPNQPQHF.

The chain links TRBV7-9 to TRBJ1-1; D may be TRBD1 (5 bases). V lost 5 bases and J lost 11, with 18 bases in between. Per the germline V gene, CDR1 is SEHNR and CDR2 is FQNEAQ (reference sequence). This CDR3 is 13 amino acids long. CDR3: CASSPSGQALAFF. CDR3 DNA: TGTGCCAGCAGCCCTTCGGGGCAGGCTCTTGCTTTCTTT. The whole variable domain, remainder taken from reference TRBV7-9 and TRBJ1-1, is DTGVSQNPRHKITKRGQNVTFRCDPISEHNRLYWYRQTLGQGPEFLTYFQNEAQLEKSRLLSDRFSAERPKGSFSTLEIQRTEQGDSAMYLCASSPSGQALAFFGQGTRLTVV.